The 5 T cell receptor beta chains below all came from one sample that was sequenced in a study of early T cells in non-severe SARS-CoV-2 infection. One entry per CDR3 protein, called by TCRdb with MiXCR from the 5' RACE reads. The data show about 110,000 distinct CDR3 sequences, about 12% seen once. Input material: whole blood. These receptors came from an adult who was a healthcare worker with PCR-confirmed SARS-CoV-2 infection or an uninfected control (not recorded which).

The V call is TRBV4-1, the J call TRBJ1-1; D is possibly TRBD1 (5 bases). The germline V and J ends were trimmed by 1 base and 1 base, with 10 bases remaining between them. Germline lookup yields CDR1 MGHRA and CDR2 YSYEKL. The CDR3 extends over 15 amino acids. CDR3 residues: CASSQVAGQNTEAFF. DNA of the CDR3: TGCGCCAGCAGCCAAGTAGCCGGACAGAACACTGAAGCTTTCTTT.

This clonotype was counted many times. The gene calls are TRBV7-9 and TRBJ1-2; no firm D call. The CDR3 consists of 15 residues. Trimming cost V 0 bases and J 8 bases, with 16 bases left between them. Per the germline V gene, CDR1 is SEHNR and CDR2 is FQNEAQ (reference sequence). This chain's CDR3 is CASSLAPLPADGYTF. DNA for the CDR3: TGTGCCAGCAGCTTAGCTCCTCTCCCCGCCGACGGCTACACCTTC.

This clonotype has more than one count but fewer than ten. The chain links TRBV29-1 to TRBJ2-5, with 7 bases lining up with TRBD1. This CDR3 is built from 13 residues. With 5 bases clipped from V and 5 bases from J, the junction kept 8 bases outside the gene matches. CDR1 and CDR2 (germline): SQVTM, ANQGSEA. The CDR3 DNA reads as TGCAGCGTTACAGGGGCCGGCACGGAGACCCAGTACTTC. Translating it yields CSVTGAGTETQYF. Drawing the rest from reference TRBV29-1 and TRBJ2-5, the complete variable domain is SAVISQKPSRDICQRGTSLTIQCQVDSQVTMMFWYRQQPGQSLTLIATANQGSEATYESGFVIDKFPISRPNLTFSTLTVSNMSPEDSSIYLCSVTGAGTETQYFGPGTRLLVL.

V is TRBV24-1 and J is TRBJ2-3; 7 bases agree with TRBD2. CDR3 length equals 17 residues. Germline CDR1 is KGHDR and CDR2 is SFDVKD. V was pared by 3 bases and J by 4 bases, with 12 bases of the junction left unmatched. CDR3 region: CATSDPSSGIYSDTQYF. The CDR3 DNA follows: TGTGCCACCAGTGATCCCTCAAGCGGGATATACTCAGATACGCAGTATTTT.

This clonotype occurred many times. This rearrangement joins TRBV20-1 to TRBJ2-3; D unresolved. Looked up from germline, CDR1 is DFQATT and CDR2 is SNEGSKA (reference sequence). The CDR3 length is 13 residues. The V and J ends lost 1 base and 0 bases respectively, with 5 bases between them. The CDR3 bases are TGCAGTGCTAGAGTGGGTAGCACAGATACGCAGTATTTT. Its translation is CSARVGSTDTQYF.